These T cell receptor beta chains were read from a single sample in a study of cytomegalovirus exposure and HLA in healthy donors. Assay: immunoSEQ multiplex PCR; the TCRdb copy retains only in-frame clones and omits some. The data show 99,000 or so clones, about 75% seen once. Source material: PBMCs. Receptors were obtained from a man between 60 and 75 years old in good health and CMV-seropositive. The CDR3 runs from the conserved cysteine through the conserved F or W. The D gene is left open where the match is weak. Clone size is given for some rows only: seen once, a few or many times, or a class if the clone is expanded.

TRBD2 TRBJ2-3 . TRBV18 CASSPTSADTQYF TGTGCCAGCTCACCGACTAGCGCAGATACGCAGTATTTT
TRBD1 TRBJ1-1 . TRBV6-5 CASKISGGKNTEAFF TGTGCCAGCAAGATTTCAGGGGGGAAGAACACTGAAGCTTTCTTT
. TRBJ1-1 . TRBV15 CATSPAGAITEAFF TGTGCCACCAGCCCGGCAGGGGCAATCACTGAAGCTTTCTTT
TRBD2 TRBJ2-5 . TRBV9 CASSVGVAGGQETQYF TGTGCCAGCAGCGTAGGGGTAGCGGGGGGCCAAGAGACCCAGTACTTC
TRBD1 TRBJ1-5 . TRBV5-1 CASSPGTGDQPQHF TGCGCCAGCAGCCCCGGGACAGGGGATCAGCCCCAGCATTTT
. TRBJ2-5 . TRBV5-6 CASSLQGSETQYF TGTGCCAGCAGCTTACAGGGTAGCGAGACCCAGTACTTC
. TRBJ2-3 once TRBV29-1 CSAPDSYTDTQYF TGCAGCGCCCCGGACAGCTACACAGATACGCAGTATTTT
TRBD2 TRBJ2-2 . TRBV9 CASSGAHTNTGELFF TGTGCCAGTAGCGGGGCGCATACGAACACCGGGGAGCTGTTTTTT
TRBD2 TRBJ2-3 . TRBV28 CASSPLGLAGDRADTQYF TGTGCCAGCAGTCCCCTAGGACTAGCGGGGGACCGTGCGGATACGCAGTATTTT
. TRBJ1-1 few TRBV2 CASNLYTEAFF TGTGCCAGCAATCTCTACACTGAAGCTTTCTTT
. TRBJ2-7 . TRBV6-6 CASRTRGRYEQYF TGTGCCAGCAGGACCAGGGGACGCTACGAGCAGTACTTC
. TRBJ2-3 . TRBV10-3 CAISGGVADTQYF TGTGCCATCAGTGGGGGAGTGGCAGATACGCAGTATTTT
. TRBJ2-3 . TRBV4-3 CASSQSQDTQYF TGCGCCAGCAGCCAGAGCCAAGATACGCAGTATTTT
TRBD1 TRBJ1-5 . TRBV9 CASSVAQGGNQPQHF TGTGCCAGCAGCGTAGCACAGGGGGGGAATCAGCCCCAGCATTTT
TRBD1 TRBJ2-2 . TRBV19 CASTTAGTGGTGELFF TGTGCCAGTACTACCGCCGGGACAGGGGGCACCGGGGAGCTGTTTTTT
. TRBJ1-3 . TRBV5-1 CASSMTGTGNTIYF TGCGCCAGCAGCATGACAGGAACTGGAAACACCATATATTTT
. TRBJ1-1 . TRBV7-8 CASSHAPSGNTEAFF TGTGCCAGCAGCCACGCCCCGTCGGGGAACACTGAAGCTTTCTTT
TRBD2 TRBJ2-6 once TRBV10-3 CAISDRTSGSSGANVLTF TGTGCCATCAGTGACCGGACTAGCGGAAGCTCTGGGGCCAACGTCCTGACTTTC
. TRBJ1-4 . TRBV15 CATREDRVNEKLFF TGTGCCACCAGGGAGGACCGGGTCAATGAAAAACTGTTTTTT
. TRBJ2-3 . TRBV5-5 CASSLGRTDTQYF TGTGCCAGCAGCTTGGGCAGGACAGATACGCAGTATTTT
TRBD1 TRBJ2-1 . TRBV7-2 CASSLARAGGNWGNNEQFF TGTGCCAGCAGCCTCGCCCGGGCAGGGGGCAATTGGGGAAACAATGAGCAGTTCTTC
TRBD1 TRBJ1-1 . TRBV10-1 CASSEGGTANTEAFF TGCGCCAGCAGTGAGGGGGGGACAGCCAACACTGAAGCTTTCTTT
. TRBJ2-6 . TRBV6-6 CASVWSSGANVLTF TGTGCCAGCGTCTGGAGCTCTGGGGCCAACGTCCTGACTTTC
. TRBJ1-2 . TRBV6-6 CASSHGGGYGYTF TGTGCCAGCAGTCATGGGGGGGGATATGGCTACACCTTC
. TRBJ1-4 few TRBV18 CASSPPVANEKLFF TGTGCCAGCTCACCACCGGTAGCTAACGAAAAACTGTTTTTT
TRBD2 TRBJ2-7 . TRBV6-5 CASSYSPSGSYEQYF TGTGCCAGCAGTTACTCACCTAGCGGGAGCTACGAGCAGTACTTC
. TRBJ1-4 . TRBV18 CASSPLTAQGEKLFF TGTGCCAGCTCACCGTTGACAGCCCAGGGGGAAAAACTGTTTTTT
TRBD1 TRBJ1-2 . TRBV6-6 CASSYSDRGPGYTF TGTGCCAGCAGTTACTCGGACAGGGGACCTGGCTACACCTTC
TRBD1 TRBJ1-4 . TRBV28 CASRTTGEEEKLFF TGTGCCAGCAGAACGACAGGGGAGGAGGAAAAACTGTTTTTT
TRBD1 TRBJ1-6 . TRBV5-1 CASSFPPGQDYNSPLHF TGCGCCAGCAGCTTCCCGCCGGGACAGGATTATAATTCACCCCTCCACTTT
TRBD1 TRBJ1-1 once TRBV5-4 CASSSDREFGEAFF TGTGCCAGCAGCTCGGACAGGGAGTTCGGTGAAGCTTTCTTT
. TRBJ1-6 . TRBV14 CASSLESYNSPLHF TGTGCCAGCAGCCTGGAGTCGTATAATTCACCCCTCCACTTT
TRBD2 TRBJ2-1 . TRBV4-2 CASSQEGEGYNEQFF TGTGCCAGCAGCCAAGAGGGGGAGGGATACAATGAGCAGTTCTTC
. TRBJ1-1 . TRBV7-9 CASSLMWGGTEAFF TGTGCCAGCAGCCTGATGTGGGGAGGGACTGAAGCTTTCTTT
TRBD1 TRBJ2-5 . TRBV7-2 CASSSGTVGQTQYF TGTGCCAGCAGCTCCGGGACAGTGGGACAGACCCAGTACTTC
TRBD1 TRBJ2-5 . TRBV4-1 CASSQVGQGAGTQYF TGCGCCAGCAGCCAAGTGGGACAGGGTGCGGGGACCCAGTACTTC
. TRBJ2-2 . TRBV7-2 CASSSWASGELFF TGTGCCAGCAGCTCATGGGCCTCCGGGGAGCTGTTTTTT
. TRBJ2-7 . TRBV6-1 CASKGTAGVTYEQYF TGTGCCAGCAAGGGGACAGCGGGGGTGACCTACGAGCAGTACTTC
. TRBJ1-6 once TRBV5-1 CASSFGDSYNSPLHF TGCGCCAGCAGCTTCGGGGACTCCTATAATTCACCCCTCCACTTT
. TRBJ2-7 . TRBV7-6 CASSLGPSGNSYEQYF TGTGCCAGCAGCTTAGGACCGTCGGGGAACTCCTACGAGCAGTACTTC
TRBD1 TRBJ2-7 . TRBV25-1 CASRGTEDRVDEQYF TGTGCCAGCAGGGGGACAGAGGACAGGGTGGACGAGCAGTACTTC
. TRBJ2-7 . TRBV5-6 CASSWVGDYEQYF TGTGCCAGCAGCTGGGTAGGGGACTACGAGCAGTACTTC
. TRBJ1-3 . TRBV9 CASSRDSGNTIYF TGTGCCAGCAGCCGGGACTCTGGAAACACCATATATTTT
. TRBJ2-5 . TRBV7-2 CASSLSPRAQETQYF TGTGCCAGCAGCTTATCCCCCCGAGCACAAGAGACCCAGTACTTC
. TRBJ2-3 once TRBV4-1 CASSSNRGTDTQYF TGCGCCAGCAGCTCCAACCGGGGCACAGATACGCAGTATTTT
TRBD2 TRBJ2-1 . TRBV5-1 CASSLSAGGGPGLANRNEQFF TGCGCCAGCAGCCTATCGGCCGGGGGGGGCCCGGGACTAGCGAACAGGAATGAGCAGTTCTTC
TRBD1 TRBJ1-2 . TRBV6-5 CASSYSGTAGDYTF TGTGCCAGCAGTTACTCCGGGACAGCCGGTGACTACACCTTC